This T cell receptor (beta chain) was profiled in a study of T-cell memory formation after mild COVID-19. Study background: The two donors had largely donor-specific TCR clusters.

The germline V gene encodes CDR1 ENHRY and CDR2 SYGVKD. This CDR3 has 14 residues. Trimming left V 10 bases short and J 7 bases short, with 17 bases between. Via MiXCR, TCRdb re-called the 5' RACE reads, giving one row per CDR3 protein. The sample includes 250,000 to 350,000 distinct CDR3 sequences, approximately 19% of them seen just once. This chain joins TRBV10-3 and TRBJ1-6; tentative D call: TRBD1 (5 bases). The TCR comes from a man aged 18 to 29 who had mild COVID-19 (a few samples of this study predate the infection). Cell type and time point are not known. Sequencing input: PBMCs or a T cell subset sorted from them (not recorded which). CDR3 coding DNA: TGTGCCAACTCCCTGGGGGGTAAAAATTCACCCCTCCACTTT. It yields the protein CANSLGGKNSPLHF.